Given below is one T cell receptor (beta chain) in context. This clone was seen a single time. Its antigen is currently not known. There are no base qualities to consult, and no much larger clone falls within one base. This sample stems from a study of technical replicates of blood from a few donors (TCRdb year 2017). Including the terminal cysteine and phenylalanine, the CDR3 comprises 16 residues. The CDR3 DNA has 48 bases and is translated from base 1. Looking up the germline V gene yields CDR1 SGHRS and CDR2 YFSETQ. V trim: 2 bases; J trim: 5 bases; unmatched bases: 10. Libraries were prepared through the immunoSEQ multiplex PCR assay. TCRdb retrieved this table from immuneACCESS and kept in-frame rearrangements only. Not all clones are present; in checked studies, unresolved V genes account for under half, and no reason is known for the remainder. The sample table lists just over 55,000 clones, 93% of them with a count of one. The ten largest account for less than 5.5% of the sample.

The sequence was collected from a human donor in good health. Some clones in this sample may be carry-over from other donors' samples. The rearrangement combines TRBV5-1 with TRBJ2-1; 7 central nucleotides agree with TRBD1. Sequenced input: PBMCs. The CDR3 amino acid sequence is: CASSFPTGQRDNEQFF. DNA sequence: TGCGCCAGCAGCTTTCCCACGGGACAGAGGGACAATGAGCAGTTCTTC.